The 8 T cell receptor beta chains given below trace back to one sample, sequenced in a study of human T cells and chemical hapten exposure. The time point: pre-sensitization, week 0. The treatment denotes: therapeutic diphenylcyclopropenone sensitization with weekly scalp DPC. TCRdb redid the calling of the RACE reads with MiXCR, one entry per CDR3 protein. The table has about 80,000 distinct CDR3 sequences, 14% seen once. The source was whole blood, collected in connection with sensitization to the hapten diphenylcyclopropenone (DPC). The receptors derive from a woman aged 50 to 60 with alopecia areata. Some clones in this sample may be carry-over from other donors' samples.

J is TRBJ2-3 and V is TRBV11-3, with D maybe TRBD1 (5 bases). The length of the CDR3 is 15 residues. In germline, CDR1 is SGHNT, CDR2 YENEEA. V dropped 0 bases and J dropped 4 bases, with 11 bases sitting between them. The CDR3 sequence is CASSLDGQGPDTQYF. The CDR3 DNA is TGTGCCAGCAGCTTAGATGGTCAGGGTCCAGATACGCAGTATTTT.

CDR3 region: CASRPQKNTEAFF. The CDR3 DNA reads TGTGCCAGCAGACCCCAGAAGAACACTGAAGCTTTCTTT. The chain is built from TRBV9 and TRBJ1-1, with D unresolved. This CDR3 is 13 amino acids long. Trimming left V 5 bases short and J 1 base short, with 9 bases between. CDR1 SGDLS and CDR2 YYNGEE come from the germline V gene. Complete variable domain (other parts from reference TRBV9 and TRBJ1-1): DSGVTQTPKHLITATGQRVTLRCSPRSGDLSVYWYQQSLDQGLQFLIQYYNGEERAKGNILERFSAQQFPDLHSELNLSSLELGDSALYFCASRPQKNTEAFFGQGTRLTVV.

The chain is built from TRBV2 and TRBJ2-4; 7 positions agree with TRBD2. The CDR3 loop spans 12 amino acids. The germline CDR1 and CDR2 sequences are SNHLY and FYNNEI. V trimming: 8 bases; J trimming: 7 bases; junction bases outside the gene matches: 5. CDR3 nucleotides: TGTGCCAGCGGGAGGGCCGGGAACATTCAGTACTTC. Protein sequence: CASGRAGNIQYF.

The chain combines TRBV3-1 with TRBJ1-1; D gene uncertain. The germline V and J ends were trimmed by 7 bases and 1 base, with 13 bases remaining between them. The CDR3 sequence is 14 residues long. CDR1 and CDR2 from the germline V gene are LGHDT and YNNKEL (reference sequence). CDR3 sequence (DNA): TGTGCCAGCAACTCAAGGGTACAGAACACTGAAGCTTTCTTT. Protein product: CASNSRVQNTEAFF.

The chain links TRBV9 to TRBJ2-2; no reliable D call. The CDR3 runs 13 residues. From germline, CDR1 is SGDLS and CDR2 YYNGEE. V dropped 3 bases and J dropped 2 bases, with 5 bases sitting between them. In nucleotides, the CDR3 is TGTGCCAGCAGCGCTCCAAACACCGGGGAGCTGTTTTTT. Translation: CASSAPNTGELFF. Supplemented by reference TRBV9 and TRBJ2-2, the full variable domain reads DSGVTQTPKHLITATGQRVTLRCSPRSGDLSVYWYQQSLDQGLQFLIQYYNGEERAKGNILERFSAQQFPDLHSELNLSSLELGDSALYFCASSAPNTGELFFGEGSRLTVL.

The sample holds a few counts of this clonotype. The chain couples TRBV7-6 to TRBJ2-3; 10 nucleotides match TRBD2. V lost 3 bases, J lost 3 bases, and 12 bases stayed unmatched. CDR1 SGHVS and CDR2 FNYEAQ come from the germline V gene. The CDR3 has 18 amino acids. CDR3 sequence: CASSLAPGQTSGTDTQYF. CDR3 sequence (DNA): TGTGCCAGCAGCTTGGCTCCGGGACAGACTAGCGGGACAGATACGCAGTATTTT.

This clonotype appeared a single time. This may be a read error, as it is one base from a much larger clone. The V call is TRBV12-3 or TRBV12-4, the J call TRBJ2-4, with 8 bases aligning to TRBD1. The CDR3 is 14 residues long. Here the CDR3 DNA reads TGTGCCGGCAGGGGGCATGGGGCCAAAAACATTCAGTACTTC. Encoded protein: CAGRGHGAKNIQYF.

This sequence joins TRBV7-9 and TRBJ1-1; D is uncertain. Germline assignment: CDR1 SEHNR and CDR2 FQNEAQ (reference sequence). Trimming stripped 3 bases from V and 6 bases from J, with 8 bases between. CDR3 length: 12 amino acids. CDR3 loop: CASSFTGAEAFF. As DNA, the CDR3 is TGTGCCAGCAGCTTCACTGGAGCTGAAGCTTTCTTT.